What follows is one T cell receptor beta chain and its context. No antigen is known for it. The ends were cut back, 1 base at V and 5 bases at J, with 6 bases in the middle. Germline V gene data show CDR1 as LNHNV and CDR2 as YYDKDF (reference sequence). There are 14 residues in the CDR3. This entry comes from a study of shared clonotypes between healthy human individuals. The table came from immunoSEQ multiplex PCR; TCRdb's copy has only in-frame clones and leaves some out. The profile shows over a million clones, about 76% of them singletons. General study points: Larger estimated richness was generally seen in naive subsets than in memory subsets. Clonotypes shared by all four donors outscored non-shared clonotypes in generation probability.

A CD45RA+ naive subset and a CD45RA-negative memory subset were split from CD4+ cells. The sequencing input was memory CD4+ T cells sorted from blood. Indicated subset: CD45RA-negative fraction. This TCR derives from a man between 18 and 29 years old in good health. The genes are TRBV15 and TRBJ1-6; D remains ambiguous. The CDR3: CATSRGNHNSPLHF. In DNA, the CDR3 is TGTGCCACCAGCAGAGGAAACCATAATTCACCCCTCCACTTT.